This T cell receptor beta chain was recovered during a study of T cells in Graves' hyperthyroidism and ophthalmopathy. Study-wide points: The model's output predicted ophthalmopathy at a median of around 6.9 months prior to onset.

The source material, RNA transcripts, was used to amplify TCR beta CDR3 regions. When the TCR CDR3 underwent first-round RT-PCR, the HTBI primer set was used. Via MiXCR, TCRdb re-called the multiplex PCR reads, giving one row per CDR3 protein. The repertoire consists of about 250,000 distinct CDR3 sequences, with roughly 15% occurring once and the leading ten covering over 30%. This CDR3 is 15 amino acids long. In germline, CDR1 is MDHEN, CDR2 SYDVKM. V was cut by 6 bases and J by 0 bases, with 12 bases left in between. Comment on this clonotype: What it binds is unknown.

Sequencing was carried out using blood. The chain combines TRBV28 with TRBJ1-3, with D tentatively TRBD1 (6 bases). This sequence originates from a woman aged 45 to 65 with Graves' hyperthyroidism that later progressed to Graves' ophthalmopathy. CDR3 protein: CASSQWTASGNTIYF. CDR3 nucleotide sequence: TGTGCCAGCAGCCAGTGGACAGCCTCTGGAAACACCATATATTTT. Looking up the rest from reference TRBV28 and TRBJ1-3 gives the full variable domain: DVKVTQSSRYLVKRTGEKVFLECVQDMDHENMFWYRQDPGLGLRLIYFSYDVKMKEKGDIPEGYSVSREKKERFSLILESASTNQTSMYLCASSQWTASGNTIYFGEGSWLTVV.